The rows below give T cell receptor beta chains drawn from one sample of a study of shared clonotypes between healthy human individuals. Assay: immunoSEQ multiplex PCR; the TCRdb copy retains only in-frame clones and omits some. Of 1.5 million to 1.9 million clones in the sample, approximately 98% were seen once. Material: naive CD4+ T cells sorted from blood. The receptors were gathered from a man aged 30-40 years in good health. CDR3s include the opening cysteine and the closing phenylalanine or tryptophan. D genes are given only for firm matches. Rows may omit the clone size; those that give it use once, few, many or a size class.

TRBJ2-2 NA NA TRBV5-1 CASSLALGKTGELFF TGCGCCAGCAGCTTGGCTTTGGGGAAAACCGGGGAGCTGTTTTTT
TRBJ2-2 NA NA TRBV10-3 CAISGNGELFF TGTGCCATCAGTGGTAACGGGGAGCTGTTTTTT
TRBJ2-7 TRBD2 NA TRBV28 CASSLGGRATQYF TGTGCCAGCAGTTTAGGAGGGAGGGCAACGCAGTACTTC
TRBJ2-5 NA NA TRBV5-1 CASSFPAGEETQYF TGCGCCAGCAGCTTTCCAGCCGGAGAAGAGACCCAGTACTTC
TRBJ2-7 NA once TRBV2 CASTRVGNEQYF TGTGCCAGCACGAGGGTAGGCAACGAGCAGTACTTC
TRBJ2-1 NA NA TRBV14 CASSPGQPRSSYNEQFF TGTGCCAGCAGCCCCGGTCAACCACGGAGCTCCTACAATGAGCAGTTCTTC
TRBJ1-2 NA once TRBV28 CASSPLRQTYGYTF TGTGCCAGCAGTCCCCTCAGACAAACTTATGGCTACACCTTC
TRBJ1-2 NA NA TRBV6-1 CASSEIQWGYTF TGTGCCAGCAGTGAAATCCAGTGGGGCTACACCTTC
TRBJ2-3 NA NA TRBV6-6 CASSPGGTDTQYF TGTGCCAGCAGTCCTGGGGGCACAGATACGCAGTATTTT
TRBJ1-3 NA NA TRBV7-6 CASSLGGGNTIYF TGTGCCAGCAGCTTGGGTGGAGGAAACACCATATATTTT
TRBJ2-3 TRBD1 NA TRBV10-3 CAIRMGQGDADTQYF TGTGCCATCAGGATGGGACAGGGGGACGCAGATACGCAGTATTTT
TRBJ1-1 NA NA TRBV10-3 CAISEVDAEAFF TGTGCCATCAGTGAGGTGGACGCTGAAGCTTTCTTT
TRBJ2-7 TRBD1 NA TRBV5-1 CASSEGQGRSNWYF TGCGCCAGCAGCGAAGGACAGGGAAGAAGTAATTGGTACTTC
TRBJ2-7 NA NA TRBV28 CANSAKSSYEQYF TGTGCCAACTCGGCAAAGAGCTCCTACGAGCAGTACTTC
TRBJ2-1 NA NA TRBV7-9 CASSLPRSSYNEQFF TGTGCCAGCAGCTTACCCAGGAGCTCCTACAATGAGCAGTTCTTC
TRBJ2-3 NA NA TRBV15 CATSRDPRDTQYF TGTGCCACCAGCAGAGATCCCCGAGATACGCAGTATTTT
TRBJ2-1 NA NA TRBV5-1 CASSLAVGSSSYNEQFF TGCGCCAGCAGCTTGGCCGTCGGTTCGAGCTCCTACAATGAGCAGTTCTTC
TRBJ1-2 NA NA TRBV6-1 CASSEGEGRYGYTF TGTGCCAGCAGTGAGGGCGAAGGGCGGTATGGCTACACCTTC
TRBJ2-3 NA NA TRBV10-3 CAISGQTPVGQYF TGTGCCATCAGTGGGCAGACCCCAGTAGGGCAGTATTTT
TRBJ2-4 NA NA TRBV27 CASSLSGGPKNIQYF TGTGCCAGCAGTTTATCCGGAGGGCCCAAAAACATTCAGTACTTC
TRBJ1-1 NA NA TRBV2 CASMTDRNTEAFF TGTGCCAGCATGACGGACAGGAACACTGAAGCTTTCTTT
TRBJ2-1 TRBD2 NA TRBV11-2 CASSSRSIKSGSSSNEQFF TGTGCCAGCAGCTCACGATCAATTAAAAGCGGGAGTTCGTCCAATGAGCAGTTCTTC
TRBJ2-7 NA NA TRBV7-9 CASSPRTYSNEQYF TGTGCCAGCAGCCCTCGAACGTACTCGAACGAGCAGTACTTC
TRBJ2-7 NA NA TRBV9 CASSSLGASGEQYF TGTGCCAGCAGTTCCCTAGGGGCCTCGGGGGAGCAGTACTTC
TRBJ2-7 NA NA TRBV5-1 CASTPTTFGRLYEQYF TGCGCCAGCACCCCAACTACTTTTGGGAGACTTTACGAGCAGTACTTC
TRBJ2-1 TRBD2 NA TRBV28 CASQTSGRAYNEQFF TGTGCCAGCCAGACTAGCGGGAGGGCCTACAATGAGCAGTTCTTC
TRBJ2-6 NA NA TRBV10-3 CAISEGRPSSGANVLTF TGTGCCATCAGTGAGGGCAGACCAAGCTCTGGGGCCAACGTCCTGACTTTC
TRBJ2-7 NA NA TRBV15 CATSRSRMEEQYF TGTGCCACCAGCAGATCCCGGATGGAGGAGCAGTACTTC
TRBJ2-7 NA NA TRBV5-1 CASSFDRLYEQYF TGCGCCAGCAGCTTCGACAGGCTCTACGAGCAGTACTTC
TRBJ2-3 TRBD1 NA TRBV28 CASSFGTVTDTQYF TGTGCCAGCAGTTTTGGGACAGTCACAGATACGCAGTATTTT
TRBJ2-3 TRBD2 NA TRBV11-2 CASSLGPAGGVGWTDTQYF TGTGCCAGCAGCTTGGGCCCGGCGGGAGGGGTAGGTTGGACAGATACGCAGTATTTT
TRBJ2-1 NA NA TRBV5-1 CASSPTLNRNEQFF TGCGCCAGCAGCCCCACTCTTAACAGGAATGAGCAGTTCTTC
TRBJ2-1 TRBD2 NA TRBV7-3 CASSPGDYGGNEQFF TGTGCCAGCAGCCCCGGGGACTATGGTGGGAATGAGCAGTTCTTC
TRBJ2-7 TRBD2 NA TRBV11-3 CASSGKGLAGYSYEQYF TGTGCCAGCAGCGGGAAGGGACTAGCGGGATACTCCTACGAGCAGTACTTC
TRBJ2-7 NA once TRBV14 CASSTGYSSVEQYF TGTGCCAGCAGCACAGGCTACTCATCCGTGGAGCAGTACTTC
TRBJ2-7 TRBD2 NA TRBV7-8 CASSRTSGTYEQYF TGTGCCAGCAGCCGGACTAGCGGTACCTACGAGCAGTACTTC
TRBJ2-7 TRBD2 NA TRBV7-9 CASSPRLIAGLSYEQYF TGTGCCAGCAGCCCTAGGCTAATAGCGGGACTCTCCTACGAGCAGTACTTC
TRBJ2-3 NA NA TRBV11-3 CASSLGGESTDTQYF TGTGCCAGCAGCTTAGGGGGGGAAAGCACAGATACGCAGTATTTT
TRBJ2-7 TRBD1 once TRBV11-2 CASSSTGFYEQYF TGTGCCAGCAGCTCGACAGGGTTCTACGAGCAGTACTTC
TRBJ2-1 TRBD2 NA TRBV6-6 CASSYPAGGDEQFF TGTGCCAGCAGTTACCCCGCGGGAGGGGATGAGCAGTTCTTC
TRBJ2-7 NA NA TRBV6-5 CASSTPSLWREQYF TGTGCCAGCAGTACCCCTTCTTTGTGGAGGGAGCAGTACTTC
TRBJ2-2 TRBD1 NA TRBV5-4 CASSSGTDNTGELFF TGTGCCAGCAGCTCCGGGACAGATAACACCGGGGAGCTGTTTTTT
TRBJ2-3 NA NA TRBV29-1 CSVAGNPDTQYF TGCAGCGTTGCAGGGAACCCAGATACGCAGTATTTT
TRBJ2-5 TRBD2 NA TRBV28 CASSFWGGRETQYF TGTGCCAGCAGTTTTTGGGGGGGGAGAGAGACCCAGTACTTC
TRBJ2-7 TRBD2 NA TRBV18 CASSPLAGDVSYEQYF TGTGCCAGCTCACCCCTAGCGGGTGATGTGTCCTACGAGCAGTACTTC